The 29 T cell receptor beta chains below all came from one sample that was sequenced in a study of T-cell reconstitution after alpha-beta-depleted transplantation in children. Unique molecular identifiers were incorporated during preparation of the TCRbeta library. TCRdb itself ran the PCR reads through MiXCR, one entry per CDR3 protein. Of about 610,000 distinct CDR3 sequences in the sample, 10% were seen once. This material consisted of PBMCs from the stem cell graft donor, taken from the stem cell graft. These receptors were obtained from a human donor who donated a stem cell graft to a child with acute myeloid leukemia.

In this sample, this clonotype turned up a few times. This chain uses TRBV20-1 with TRBJ2-1; TRBD2 matches at 9 bases. CDR3 length equals 16 residues. V gave up 6 bases and J gave up 3 bases; unmatched junction bases: 12. CDR1 DFQATT and CDR2 SNEGSKA come from the germline V gene (reference sequence). In DNA, the CDR3 is TGCAGTGCCACGACTCTTAGCGGGAGAGTCTACAATGAGCAGTTCTTC. Its protein product is CSATTLSGRVYNEQFF.

The chain is built from TRBV6-2 or TRBV6-3 and TRBJ2-1; D is perhaps TRBD1 (5 bases). V was cut by 3 bases and J by 9 bases, with 24 bases left in between. The CDR3 runs to 17 residues. Germline V gene lookup returns CDR1 MNHEY and CDR2 SVGEGT. The CDR3: CASSYQQTSRGLSEQFF. In DNA, the CDR3 is TGTGCCAGCAGTTATCAACAAACGAGTAGGGGATTGAGTGAGCAGTTCTTC.

This clonotype has a handful of counts. This sequence joins TRBV7-2 and TRBJ1-4; D is possibly TRBD1 (5 bases). With 1 base removed from V and 13 bases from J, the gap between germline ends came to 13 bases. CDR1 is SGHTA and CDR2 is FQGNSA in the germline V gene. The CDR3 consists of 13 residues. The DNA of the CDR3 is TGTGCCAGCAGCTTAGGGGGCAGGGCGGGACTGTTTTTT. Protein: CASSLGGRAGLFF.

V and J are TRBV15 and TRBJ1-2; D is ambiguous. This CDR3 region has 14 residues. Germline values: CDR1 LNHNV, CDR2 YYDKDF (reference sequence). The V end was cut by 4 bases, the J end by 0 bases, with 9 bases between. CDR3 DNA: TGTGCCACCAGCAAAGGCCCCCCTAACTATGGCTACACCTTC. As protein: CATSKGPPNYGYTF.

This sequence joins TRBV12-3 or TRBV12-4 and TRBJ1-1; TRBD1 matches 7 bases. The ends lost 7 bases at V and 2 bases at J; junction bases unmatched: 7. This CDR3 contains 14 residues. CDR3 sequence (DNA): TGTGCCAGCAAGAAACAGGGGCTTAACACTGAAGCTTTCTTT. This encodes CASKKQGLNTEAFF.

The table lists this clonotype with many counts. This chain joins TRBV12-3 or TRBV12-4 and TRBJ2-1; a possible D gene is TRBD1 (6 bases). CDR3 size: 14 residues. The V and J ends lost 2 bases and 10 bases respectively, with 15 bases between them. The CDR3 coding sequence is TGTGCCAGCAGTTTAAGGGGGACGGTTAAAGAGCAGTTCTTC. This sequence encodes CASSLRGTVKEQFF.

This clonotype was picked up many times. The rearrangement links TRBV20-1 to TRBJ2-3, with D hard to call. Germline CDR1 and CDR2: DFQATT and SNEGSKA (reference sequence). V dropped 8 bases and J dropped 4 bases, with 10 bases sitting between them. This CDR3 has 11 amino acids. Here the CDR3 reads CSTGRADTQYF. CDR3 nucleotide sequence: TGCAGTACCGGACGCGCAGATACGCAGTATTTT.

This clonotype was seen a few times. The chain links TRBV10-3 to TRBJ2-5; 7 bases align to TRBD1. This CDR3 has 13 amino acids. Trimming cost V 4 bases and J 4 bases; bases outside gene matches: 3. CDR1 ENHRY and CDR2 SYGVKD come from the germline V gene. The DNA for the CDR3 is TGTGCCATCAGTGTACAGGGGAGAGAGACCCAGTACTTC. This encodes CAISVQGRETQYF.

A few counts support this clonotype. V and J are TRBV20-1 and TRBJ1-1; D is perhaps TRBD1 (5 bases). The CDR3 has 12 amino acids. CDR1 and CDR2 (germline): DFQATT, SNEGSKA (reference sequence). V was cut by 6 bases and J by 1 base, with 9 bases left in between. Here the CDR3 reads CSASGENTEAFF. For the CDR3, the DNA is TGCAGTGCCTCGGGGGAGAACACTGAAGCTTTCTTT.

About this clonotype itself: The junction differs from germline at one of its ends, possibly a read error. This chain joins TRBV5-1 and TRBJ2-3; D is ambiguous. Per the germline V gene, CDR1 is SGHRS and CDR2 is YFSETQ. CDR3 length: 13 residues. The CDR3 DNA reads as TGCGCCAGCAGATTGGACGACACAGATACGCAGTATTTT. Protein: CASRLDDTDTQYF.

This clonotype was picked up many times. The chain joins TRBV28 to TRBJ1-4; D uncertain. The germline V gene encodes CDR1 MDHEN and CDR2 SYDVKM. V was trimmed by 7 bases and J by 8 bases, leaving 14 bases between them. CDR3 size: 13 residues. This CDR3 reads CASNRRREEKLFF. The CDR3 DNA follows: TGTGCCAGCAATCGGCGGCGGGAGGAAAAACTGTTTTTT. The full variable domain, completed using reference TRBV28 and TRBJ1-4, is DVKVTQSSRYLVKRTGEKVFLECVQDMDHENMFWYRQDPGLGLRLIYFSYDVKMKEKGDIPEGYSVSREKKERFSLILESASTNQTSMYLCASNRRREEKLFFGSGTQLSVL.

At least ten counts were recorded for this clonotype. The chain carries TRBV7-3 and TRBJ1-1; 9 bases align to TRBD1. Germline CDR1 is SGHTA and CDR2 is FQGTGA. The V and J ends lost 2 bases and 4 bases, in that order; junction bases with no gene match: 2. This CDR3 region has 14 residues. CDR3 region: CASSLDRGTTEAFF. CDR3 bases: TGTGCCAGCAGCTTAGACAGGGGGACCACTGAAGCTTTCTTT.

This clonotype was counted between two and nine times. The chain carries TRBV29-1 and TRBJ1-2, with 8 bases that match TRBD1. This CDR3 is 13 amino acids long. Germline assignment: CDR1 SQVTM and CDR2 ANQGSEA. V shed 7 bases and J 3 bases; nucleotides not matched to a gene: 7. This CDR3 is CSATGQGDYGYTF. Written as DNA, the CDR3 is TGCAGCGCCACCGGACAGGGAGACTATGGCTACACCTTC.

The chain employs TRBV5-1 and TRBJ2-7; tentative D call: TRBD1 (5 bases). Deletions cut 4 bases from V and 9 bases from J, with 20 bases between. This CDR3 region has 14 residues. Germline CDR1 SGHRS, CDR2 YFSETQ. The CDR3 spells CASSLGPNSERQYF. Written as DNA, the CDR3 is TGCGCCAGCAGCCTGGGGCCGAACAGCGAGCGGCAGTACTTC. The full variable domain, its missing parts supplied by reference TRBV5-1 and TRBJ2-7, is KAGVTQTPRYLIKTRGQQVTLSCSPISGHRSVSWYQQTPGQGLQFLFEYFSETQRNKGNFPGRFSGRQFSNSRSEMNVSTLELGDSALYLCASSLGPNSERQYFGPGTRLTVT.

The chain combines TRBV10-3 with TRBJ2-5; weak D call: TRBD1 (5 bases). This CDR3 is built from 13 residues. V lost 10 bases, J lost 1 base, and 13 bases lay in between. The germline gives CDR1 ENHRY, CDR2 SYGVKD. The CDR3 protein is CATVGAGQETQYF. The CDR3 DNA sequence: TGTGCCACCGTAGGGGCTGGCCAAGAGACCCAGTACTTC.

This clonotype was observed a few times. The genes are TRBV29-1 and TRBJ1-4; 8 bases agree with TRBD1. V trimming: 4 bases; J trimming: 10 bases; junction bases outside the gene matches: 8. The CDR3 length is 13 residues. Germline V lookup: CDR1 SQVTM, CDR2 ANQGSEA. The CDR3 spells CSVAGQGDGKLFF. In DNA form, the CDR3 reads TGCAGCGTTGCAGGACAGGGAGATGGAAAACTGTTTTTT. Full variable domain (rest looked up from reference TRBV29-1 and TRBJ1-4): SAVISQKPSRDICQRGTSLTIQCQVDSQVTMMFWYRQQPGQSLTLIATANQGSEATYESGFVIDKFPISRPNLTFSTLTVSNMSPEDSSIYLCSVAGQGDGKLFFGSGTQLSVL.

This chain links TRBV20-1 with TRBJ2-1; D is uncertain. This CDR3 is 14 amino acids long. Trimming took off 6 bases at V and 5 bases at J, with 17 bases between the two ends. Germline CDR1 and CDR2: DFQATT and SNEGSKA (reference sequence). The CDR3 DNA sequence: TGCAGTGCAGACCGGGCAAAGACCCACAATGAGCAGTTCTTC. This encodes CSADRAKTHNEQFF.

This clonotype was detected ten times or more. The chain recombines TRBV29-1 with TRBJ2-3, with 9 bases lining up with TRBD1. CDR1 SQVTM and CDR2 ANQGSEA come from the germline V gene. The CDR3 length is 14 residues. Losses at the gene ends were 1 base for V and 5 bases for J; bases not matched to a gene: 4. The CDR3 region is CSVEAPGQGDTQYF. For the CDR3, the DNA is TGCAGCGTTGAAGCTCCGGGACAGGGAGATACGCAGTATTTT.

The chain links TRBV30 to TRBJ2-1; 11 bases fit TRBD2. Germline CDR1 and CDR2: GTSNPN and SVGIG (reference sequence). The CDR3 covers 15 residues. Losses at the gene ends were 7 bases for V and 3 bases for J; bases not matched to a gene: 8. This CDR3 reads CAFTSGRFLYNEQFF. Written as DNA, the CDR3 is TGTGCCTTTACTAGCGGGAGATTTCTCTACAATGAGCAGTTCTTC. The variable domain in full, with the rest retrieved from reference TRBV30 and TRBJ2-1, is SQTIHQWPATLVQPVGSPLSLECTVEGTSNPNLYWYRQAAGRGLQLLFYSVGIGQISSEVPQNLSASRPQDRQFILSSKKLLLSDSGFYLCAFTSGRFLYNEQFFGPGTRLTVL.

This clonotype was recorded many times. The chain recombines TRBV6-1 with TRBJ1-2; TRBD1 matches at 8 bases. The V segment lost 5 bases and the J segment 4 bases; nucleotides outside the gene matches: 6. The CDR3 sequence is 14 residues long. The germline V gene has CDR1 MNHNS and CDR2 SASEGT. The CDR3 DNA reads TGTGCCAGCAGTATGTACAGGGGGACCTATGGCTACACCTTC. As protein: CASSMYRGTYGYTF.

In its sample, this clonotype was seen many times. This sequence joins TRBV12-3 or TRBV12-4 and TRBJ2-7, with D perhaps TRBD1 or TRBD2 (5 bases each). The CDR3 extends over 14 amino acids. V lost 6 bases and J lost 4, with 16 bases in between. Here the CDR3 reads CASRFRDGRYEQYF. The CDR3 coding sequence is TGTGCCAGCAGGTTCCGGGACGGTCGGTACGAGCAGTACTTC.

There are a few counts of this clonotype. The chain is built from TRBV2 and TRBJ1-5, with 9 bases that match TRBD1. The J segment lost 7 bases and the V segment lost 6 bases, leaving 4 bases of the junction unmatched. The length of the CDR3 is 13 residues. Germline CDR1 and CDR2: SNHLY and FYNNEI. The CDR3 region is CASRADRGQPQHF. The CDR3 DNA reads as TGTGCCAGCAGAGCGGACAGGGGACAGCCCCAGCATTTT.

This clonotype was observed a handful of times. This chain uses TRBV5-1 with TRBJ2-1; 12 nucleotides align to TRBD2. Trimming removed 0 bases from V and 8 bases from J; junction bases left unmatched: 9. This CDR3 has 17 amino acids. Germline CDR1 is SGHRS and CDR2 is YFSETQ. CDR3 nucleotides: TGCGCCAGCAGCTTGGGGGGTGGACTAGCGGGATCCGATGAGCAGTTCTTC. It specifies CASSLGGGLAGSDEQFF.

This clonotype has more than one count but fewer than ten. The rearrangement joins TRBV20-1 to TRBJ1-1; no definite D call. V lost 3 bases to trimming and J lost 5 bases, with 25 bases between them. CDR3 length: 17 amino acids. CDR1 is DFQATT and CDR2 is SNEGSKA in the germline V gene (reference sequence). In DNA, the CDR3 is TGCAGTGCTAGCCCCCTCCCTACAGTTTCCCCAAGGACTGAAGCTTTCTTT. Translating gives CSASPLPTVSPRTEAFF.

CDR3 in amino acids: CASSQPTGPYEQYF. DNA for the CDR3: TGTGCCAGCAGCCAGCCGACAGGGCCCTACGAGCAGTACTTC. V gene TRBV4-2 combines with J gene TRBJ2-7, with 7 bases aligning to TRBD1. Germline V lookup: CDR1 LGHNA, CDR2 YNFKEQ. The ends lost 3 bases at V and 2 bases at J; junction bases unmatched: 4. The CDR3 loop spans 14 amino acids.

The V and J genes are TRBV5-6 and TRBJ2-5; D possibly corresponds to TRBD2 (5 bases). Trimming took off 1 base at V and 4 bases at J, with 11 bases between the two ends. Germline CDR1 is SGHDT and CDR2 is YYEEEE. This CDR3 contains 14 residues. The CDR3 loop is CASSLIGDRETQYF. The CDR3 nucleotides are TGTGCCAGCAGCTTGATCGGGGATCGAGAGACCCAGTACTTC.

There are a few counts of this clonotype. This chain uses TRBV5-1 with TRBJ1-1; perhaps TRBD1 as D (5 bases). With 1 base removed from V and 4 bases from J, the gap between germline ends came to 14 bases. There are 15 residues in the CDR3. Germline assignment: CDR1 SGHRS and CDR2 YFSETQ. The CDR3 DNA reads as TGCGCCAGCAGCTTGCTGTGGGGGGTTGGCACTGAAGCTTTCTTT. Translation gives CASSLLWGVGTEAFF.

This clonotype was observed many times. The rearrangement uses TRBV12-3 or TRBV12-4 and TRBJ1-5; 7 bases are shared with TRBD1. This CDR3 is built from 14 residues. With 3 bases clipped from V and 5 bases from J, the junction kept 4 bases outside the gene matches. The CDR3 nucleotides are TGTGCCAGCAGTTTTAAGGACAGGTATCAGCCCCAGCATTTT. As protein: CASSFKDRYQPQHF.

Notes on this clonotype: A read error is possible here, since a much larger clone lies one base away. The chain links TRBV20-1 to TRBJ2-3; the D is unclear. Trimming pared 7 bases from V and 4 bases from J, leaving 18 bases between. The V gene's germline CDR1 is DFQATT and CDR2 SNEGSKA (reference sequence). The CDR3 loop spans 14 amino acids. CDR3 DNA sequence: TGCAGTGTCTGGACCGCCTCGGGCCCAGATACGCAGTATTTT. Its protein product is CSVWTASGPDTQYF.